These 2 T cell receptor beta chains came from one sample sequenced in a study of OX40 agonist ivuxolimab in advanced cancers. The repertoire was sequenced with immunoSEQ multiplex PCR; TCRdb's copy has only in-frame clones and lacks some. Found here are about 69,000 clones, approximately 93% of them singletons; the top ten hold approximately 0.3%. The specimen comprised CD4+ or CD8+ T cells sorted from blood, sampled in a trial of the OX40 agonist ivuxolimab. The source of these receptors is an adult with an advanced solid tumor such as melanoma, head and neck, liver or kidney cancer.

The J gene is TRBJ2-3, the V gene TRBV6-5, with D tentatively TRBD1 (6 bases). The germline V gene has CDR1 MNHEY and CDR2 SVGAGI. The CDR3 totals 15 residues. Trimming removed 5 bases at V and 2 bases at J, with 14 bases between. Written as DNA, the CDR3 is TGTGCCAGCAGTCCCCGGGCAGGGGTCACAGATACGCAGTATTTT. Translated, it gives CASSPRAGVTDTQYF.

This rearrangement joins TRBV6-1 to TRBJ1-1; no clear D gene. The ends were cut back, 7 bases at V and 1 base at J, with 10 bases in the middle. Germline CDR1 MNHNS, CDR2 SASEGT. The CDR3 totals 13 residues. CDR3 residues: CASKVTTNTEAFF. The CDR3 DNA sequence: TGTGCCAGCAAGGTTACTACGAACACTGAAGCTTTCTTT.